The next 32 T cell receptor beta chains were all read from a single sample in a study of spatial heterogeneity in lung cancer. TCRdb processed the 5' RACE reads anew with MiXCR; each CDR3 protein has one entry. Here the sample spans some 4,900 distinct CDR3 sequences, around 12% being singletons. Time point reported: sample taken at primary tumor resection. No antigen is known for these receptors. Study observations and caveats: Intratumoral expanded alpha and beta TCR counts were found to track tumor mutation counts.

Sequencing used lung tumor tissue, obtained at surgery. These receptors came from a female donor with early-stage non-small cell lung cancer.

The table lists this clonotype with many counts. The rearrangement links TRBV23-1 to TRBJ2-1; TRBD1 matches 7 bases. TRBV23-1 is marked as an open reading frame, function uncertain. With 2 bases clipped from V and 0 bases from J, the junction kept 4 bases outside the gene matches. The CDR3 spans 16 residues. The CDR3 sequence is CASSQDRASSYNEQFF. The DNA for the CDR3 is TGCGCCAGCAGTCAAGACAGGGCGAGCTCCTACAATGAGCAGTTCTTC.

This clonotype counts as medium-sized. This chain connects TRBV29-1 to TRBJ2-2, with 7 positions matching TRBD1. The CDR3 contains 14 residues. Germline CDR1 SQVTM, CDR2 ANQGSEA. The V and J ends lost 4 bases and 2 bases, in that order; junction bases with no gene match: 4. CDR3 in amino acids: CSVGRTGNTGELFF. CDR3 in DNA: TGCAGCGTTGGGCGGACAGGTAACACCGGGGAGCTGTTTTTT.

Relative to its sample, this clonotype is medium-sized. The chain links TRBV12-3 or TRBV12-4 to TRBJ2-2; D is perhaps TRBD2 (7 bases). Trimming removed 6 bases from V and 5 bases from J, with 19 bases in between. This CDR3 comprises 16 residues. CDR3 DNA sequence: TGTGCCAGCAGAGCGGGCGGGGGCCTTAGGACCGGGGAGCTGTTTTTT. Translating it yields CASRAGGGLRTGELFF.

This clonotype was seen repeatedly, ten times or more. This sequence joins TRBV29-1 and TRBJ2-5; 11 bases are shared with TRBD1. The CDR3 is 15 amino acids. The trim removed 3 bases at V and 1 base at J, leaving 4 bases unmatched. The germline gives CDR1 SQVTM, CDR2 ANQGSEA. The CDR3 DNA sequence: TGCAGCGTTGAGCCGGACAGGGGGCGCCAAGAGACCCAGTACTTC. It encodes CSVEPDRGRQETQYF.

This clonotype appeared many times. The V gene is TRBV2, the J gene TRBJ2-6; D unclear. V was trimmed by 6 bases and J by 1 base, leaving 13 bases between them. Germline lookup yields CDR1 SNHLY and CDR2 FYNNEI. The CDR3 has 16 amino acids. The CDR3 is CASSDDGWSGANVLTF. DNA of the CDR3: TGTGCCAGCAGCGACGACGGGTGGTCTGGGGCCAACGTCCTGACTTTC.

This clonotype was counted at least ten times. This chain joins TRBV6-1 and TRBJ2-1, with 10 bases matching TRBD2. Trimming removed 6 bases from V and 6 bases from J; junction bases left unmatched: 8. The CDR3 has 15 residues. Per germline, CDR1 MNHNS and CDR2 SASEGT. CDR3 sequence reads: CASRETSGFFNEQFF. DNA for the CDR3: TGTGCCAGCAGGGAGACTAGCGGGTTTTTCAATGAGCAGTTCTTC.

By share, this clonotype ranks as medium-sized. The V gene is TRBV3-1, the J gene TRBJ1-1, with a possible D match to TRBD1 (6 bases). CDR3 length: 13 amino acids. CDR1 is LGHDT, CDR2 YNNKEL, per germline (reference sequence). V was trimmed by 4 bases and J by 9 bases, leaving 15 bases between them. CDR3 loop: CASSRQTGGKAFF. The DNA of the CDR3 is TGTGCCAGCAGCCGGCAGACAGGAGGGAAAGCTTTCTTT.

The rearrangement joins TRBV7-9 to TRBJ1-2; D unresolved. CDR3 length: 15 amino acids. CDR1 SEHNR and CDR2 FQNEAQ come from the germline V gene (reference sequence). Trimming took off 1 base at V and 0 bases at J, with 9 bases between the two ends. CDR3 region: CASSLGPSTNYGYTF. CDR3 nucleotides: TGTGCCAGCAGCTTAGGGCCCTCGACTAACTATGGCTACACCTTC.

In this sample, this clonotype turned up many times. Here the CDR3 reads CASSQDRSRGYEQYF. The CDR3 DNA reads TGTGCCAGCAGCCAAGATCGATCCAGGGGCTACGAGCAGTACTTC. The chain joins TRBV4-2 to TRBJ2-7, with D perhaps matching TRBD1 (6 bases). With 0 bases removed from V and 3 bases from J, the gap between germline ends came to 12 bases. Germline V gene sequence: CDR1 LGHNA, CDR2 YNFKEQ. The CDR3 has 15 amino acids.

This clonotype counts as medium-sized (0.01 to 0.1%). The V gene is TRBV28, the J gene TRBJ2-7, with D possibly TRBD1 on 5 matching bases. CDR1 MDHEN and CDR2 SYDVKM come from the germline V gene. Trimming removed 6 bases from V and 2 bases from J, with 11 bases in between. CDR3 length: 13 residues. The CDR3 loop is CASSPRETYEQYF. The CDR3 region has the DNA TGTGCCAGCAGCCCCAGGGAAACCTACGAGCAGTACTTC.

This clonotype was found many times. CDR3 amino acids: CASSRQPGGTGYEQYF. CDR3 nucleotides: TGTGCCAGCAGCCGGCAGCCGGGGGGAACTGGCTACGAGCAGTACTTC. The chain is built from TRBV3-1 and TRBJ2-7, with 7 bases that match TRBD2. This CDR3 spans 16 amino acids. With V trimmed by 4 bases and J by 3 bases, 12 bases remained unmatched. Germline-derived CDR1 and CDR2 are LGHDT and YNNKEL (reference sequence).

CDR3 nucleotides: TGCAGTGCTAGTCCAGCGGGAGTGGACACCGGGGAGCTGTTTTTT. Residues: CSASPAGVDTGELFF. The V and J genes are TRBV20-1 and TRBJ2-2, with TRBD2 matching over 8 bases. V shed 3 bases, J shed 3 bases, and the junction held 6 bases outside the gene matches. Germline V gene sequence: CDR1 DFQATT, CDR2 SNEGSKA (reference sequence). The CDR3 has 15 amino acids.

This clonotype is classed as medium-sized. The chain uses TRBV9 and TRBJ1-2; no definite D call. The CDR3 runs 15 residues. V dropped 0 bases and J dropped 2 bases, with 11 bases sitting between them. Per the germline V gene, CDR1 is SGDLS and CDR2 is YYNGEE. The CDR3 DNA sequence: TGTGCCAGCAGCGTAGACGTAGATCCCAACTATGGCTACACCTTC. This translates into CASSVDVDPNYGYTF.

This clonotype is judged medium-sized. This chain's CDR3 is CASSETASGAETQYF. The CDR3 DNA reads as TGTGCCAGCAGTGAAACGGCTAGCGGAGCAGAGACCCAGTACTTC. This sequence joins TRBV6-1 and TRBJ2-5; TRBD2 aligns across 7 bases. In germline, CDR1 is MNHNS, CDR2 SASEGT. Trimming cost V 2 bases and J 4 bases; bases outside gene matches: 7. The CDR3 has 15 amino acids.

This clonotype is medium-sized. Here the CDR3 reads CASSPFGDNEQFF. The CDR3 bases are TGTGCCAGCAGTCCTTTCGGGGACAATGAGCAGTTCTTC. This chain links TRBV7-3 with TRBJ2-1; possibly TRBD2 for D (5 bases). Germline values: CDR1 SGHTA, CDR2 FQGTGA. The CDR3 runs 13 residues. V was shortened by 6 bases and J by 5 bases, with 11 bases between the two germline ends. Full variable domain (rest looked up from reference TRBV7-3 and TRBJ2-1): GAGVSQTPSNKVTEKGKYVELRCDPISGHTALYWYRQSLGQGPEFLIYFQGTGAADDSGLPNDRFFAVRPEGSVSTLKIQRTERGDSAVYLCASSPFGDNEQFFGPGTRLTVL.

This clonotype is judged large. The rearrangement joins TRBV20-1 to TRBJ2-1; TRBD2 aligns across 10 bases. Unmatched junction bases numbered 5, after V lost 3 bases and J lost 0 bases. The V gene's germline CDR1 is DFQATT and CDR2 SNEGSKA (reference sequence). The CDR3 spans 16 residues. The chain's CDR3 is CSARIAGGYSYNEQFF. Here the CDR3 DNA reads TGCAGTGCTAGGATAGCGGGGGGATACTCCTACAATGAGCAGTTCTTC.

This clonotype showed up many times. The chain has TRBV19 and TRBJ2-2, with TRBD1 as a possible D gene (7 bases). V was pared by 7 bases and J by 0 bases, with 15 bases between. From germline, CDR1 is LNHDA and CDR2 SQIVND (reference sequence). This CDR3 is 16 amino acids long. CDR3 sequence (DNA): TGTGCCAGTATTGGGCGGGACAGAACGAACACCGGGGAGCTGTTTTTT. Translating it yields CASIGRDRTNTGELFF.

By share of the sample, this clonotype is medium-sized. One end of the junction fails to match germline, which may point to a read error. The chain has TRBV28 and TRBJ2-7; D unclear. The CDR3 has 12 amino acids. CDR1 is MDHEN and CDR2 is SYDVKM in the germline V gene. CDR3 sequence: CASSLVRRPYHF. The DNA of the CDR3 is TGTGCCAGCAGTTTAGTTCGTAGACCATACCACTTC. Full variable domain (remainder filled in from reference TRBV28 and TRBJ2-7): DVKVTQSSRYLVKRTGEKVFLECVQDMDHENMFWYRQDPGLGLRLIYFSYDVKMKEKGDIPEGYSVSREKKERFSLILESASTNQTSMYLCASSLVRRPYHFGPGTRLTVT.

This clonotype was recorded many times. The chain couples TRBV9 to TRBJ2-3, with a tentative D call TRBD2 (6 bases). V shed 3 bases and J shed 1 base, with 12 bases lying between them. CDR1 and CDR2 (germline): SGDLS, YYNGEE. The CDR3 totals 15 residues. The CDR3: CASSGGLQGTDTQYF. The CDR3 DNA reads as TGTGCCAGCAGCGGGGGACTTCAGGGCACAGATACGCAGTATTTT.

This clonotype was detected ten times or more. V gene TRBV20-1 combines with J gene TRBJ2-2, with D tentatively TRBD2 (6 bases). Germline V gene data show CDR1 as DFQATT and CDR2 as SNEGSKA (reference sequence). This CDR3 contains 16 residues. V was pared by 3 bases and J by 1 base, with 15 bases between. The CDR3 sequence: CSAREGWRENTGELFF. CDR3 coding DNA: TGCAGTGCTAGGGAGGGATGGCGGGAGAACACCGGGGAGCTGTTTTTT.

This clonotype appeared a single time. The V call is TRBV7-2, the J call TRBJ2-7; 8 nucleotides align to TRBD1. The CDR3 covers 16 residues. With V trimmed by 3 bases and J by 2 bases, 9 bases remained unmatched. The germline gives CDR1 SGHTA, CDR2 FQGNSA. Here the CDR3 reads CASSFGPGQATYEQYF. Here the CDR3 DNA reads TGTGCCAGCAGCTTCGGCCCGGGACAGGCGACCTACGAGCAGTACTTC.

By share, this clonotype counts as medium-sized. This chain joins TRBV7-8 and TRBJ1-1; possibly TRBD1 for D (6 bases). V was cut by 1 base and J by 13 bases, with 22 bases left in between. This CDR3 has 15 residues. Germline V gives CDR1 SGHVS, CDR2 FQNEAQ. The CDR3 spells CASSLGGMARGNDFF. The CDR3 nucleotides are TGTGCCAGCAGCTTAGGAGGGATGGCCAGGGGCAATGATTTCTTT. Supplemented by reference TRBV7-8 and TRBJ1-1, the full variable domain reads GAGVSQSPRYKVAKRGQDVALRCDPISGHVSLFWYQQALGQGPEFLTYFQNEAQLDKSGLPSDRFFAERPEGSVSTLKIQRTQQEDSAVYLCASSLGGMARGNDFFGQGTRLTVV.

The chain has TRBV12-3 or TRBV12-4 and TRBJ2-2; possible D gene TRBD2, 6 bases. The length of the CDR3 is 14 residues. The V and J ends lost 7 bases and 4 bases respectively, with 13 bases between them. CDR3 nucleotide sequence: TGTGCCAGCACCGAACGGGGGTTCACCGGGGAGCTGTTTTTT. The encoded protein is CASTERGFTGELFF.

This clonotype is categorized as medium-sized. The rearrangement links TRBV10-3 to TRBJ2-2; 10 bases map to TRBD2. The V and J ends lost 10 bases and 5 bases, in that order; junction bases with no gene match: 10. The CDR3 length is 15 residues. The germline gives CDR1 ENHRY, CDR2 SYGVKD. CDR3 residues: CASGGGLALTGELFF. CDR3 nucleotides: TGTGCCAGCGGCGGGGGACTAGCGCTAACCGGGGAGCTGTTTTTT.

This clonotype is classed as medium-sized (0.01 to 0.1%). The chain carries TRBV5-1 and TRBJ1-1; D remains ambiguous. CDR3 length: 13 amino acids. Germline CDR1 reads SGHRS; CDR2 reads YFSETQ. The germline V and J ends were trimmed by 5 bases and 1 base, with 9 bases remaining between them. The chain's CDR3 is CASSFQSNTEAFF. DNA of the CDR3: TGCGCCAGCAGTTTCCAATCGAACACTGAAGCTTTCTTT.

By share, this clonotype counts as medium-sized (0.01 to 0.1%). The chain links TRBV28 to TRBJ1-2; tentative D call: TRBD1 (5 bases). The CDR3 is 17 residues long. The germline V and J ends were trimmed by 6 bases and 5 bases, with 25 bases remaining between them. Per the germline V gene, CDR1 is MDHEN and CDR2 is SYDVKM. The CDR3 reads CASRSGSGTERGYGYTF. The DNA of the CDR3 is TGTGCCAGCAGATCGGGGAGTGGGACGGAAAGGGGTTATGGCTACACCTTC.

This clonotype was detected many times. This sequence joins TRBV7-6 and TRBJ2-7; 11 bases are a match to TRBD1. Germline V CDR1 and CDR2: SGHVS, FNYEAQ. This CDR3 comprises 16 residues. Trimming took 5 bases from V and 5 from J; bases not matched to a gene: 11. CDR3 amino acids: CASSARTGGVKDEQYF. The CDR3 DNA reads TGTGCCAGCAGCGCCCGGACAGGGGGCGTAAAAGACGAGCAGTACTTC.

The chain employs TRBV3-1 and TRBJ1-1; D might be TRBD1 (6 bases). The CDR3 is 14 residues long. CDR1 is LGHDT, CDR2 YNNKEL, per germline (reference sequence). V was cut by 3 bases and J by 5 bases, with 13 bases left in between. The CDR3 is CASSHGRGTTEAFF. CDR3 coding DNA: TGTGCCAGCAGCCATGGCAGGGGCACAACTGAAGCTTTCTTT.

This clonotype was seen only a few times. The V call is TRBV5-6, the J call TRBJ2-3; D gene unclear. The V end was cut by 3 bases, the J end by 4 bases, with 9 bases between. There are 13 residues in the CDR3. Germline V gene sequence: CDR1 SGHDT, CDR2 YYEEEE. CDR3 in DNA: TGTGCCAGCAGCTCCCGTCCCGCAGATACGCAGTATTTT. This sequence encodes CASSSRPADTQYF.

By share of the sample, this clonotype is large. The chain employs TRBV12-3 or TRBV12-4 and TRBJ1-3, with 7 positions matching TRBD1. The ends lost 3 bases at V and 4 bases at J; junction bases unmatched: 12. This CDR3 has 17 residues. The CDR3 sequence: CASSFPVTGRDGNTIYF. CDR3 DNA sequence: TGTGCCAGCAGTTTTCCAGTGACAGGGAGGGACGGAAACACCATATATTTT.

By share of the sample, this clonotype is medium-sized (0.01 to 0.1%). The rearrangement uses TRBV13 and TRBJ2-1, with TRBD2 identical over 9 bases. The germline CDR1 and CDR2 sequences are PRHDT and FYEKMQ (reference sequence). The CDR3 length is 18 residues. V was clipped by 5 bases and J by 0 bases; unmatched bases: 11. The CDR3 region is CASSNPGLAPSSYNEQFF. In nucleotides, the CDR3 is TGTGCCAGCAGCAACCCGGGACTAGCTCCCAGCTCCTACAATGAGCAGTTCTTC.

This clonotype rates as medium-sized. CDR3 DNA: TGCGCCAGCAGACAGATTACCACCTACGAGCAGTACTTC. This codes for CASRQITTYEQYF. The V call is TRBV5-1, the J call TRBJ2-7; D not certain. Germline CDR1 and CDR2: SGHRS and YFSETQ. This CDR3 is 13 amino acids long. The ends were cut back, 5 bases at V and 2 bases at J, with 11 bases in the middle.